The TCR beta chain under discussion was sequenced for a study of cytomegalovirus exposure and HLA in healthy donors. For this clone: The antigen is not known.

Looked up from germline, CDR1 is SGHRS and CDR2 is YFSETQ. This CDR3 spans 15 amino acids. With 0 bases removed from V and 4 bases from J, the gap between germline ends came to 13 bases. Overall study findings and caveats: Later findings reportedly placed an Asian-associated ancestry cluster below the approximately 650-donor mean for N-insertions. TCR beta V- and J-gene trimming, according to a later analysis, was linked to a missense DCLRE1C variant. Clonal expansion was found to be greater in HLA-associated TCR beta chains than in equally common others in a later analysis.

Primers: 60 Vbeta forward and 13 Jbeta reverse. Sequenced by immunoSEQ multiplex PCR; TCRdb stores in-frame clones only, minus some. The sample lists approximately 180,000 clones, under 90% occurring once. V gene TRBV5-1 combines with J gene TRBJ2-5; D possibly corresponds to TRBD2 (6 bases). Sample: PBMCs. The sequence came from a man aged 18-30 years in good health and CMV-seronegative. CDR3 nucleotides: TGCGCCAGCAGCTTGGTCCCTTCCGGGAGAGAGACCCAGTACTTC. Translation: CASSLVPSGRETQYF.